This T cell receptor (beta chain) was retrieved from a study of shared clonotypes between healthy human individuals. CDR3 size: 14 residues. Germline assignment: CDR1 MNHNY and CDR2 SVGAGI (reference sequence). With respect to this clone: One end of the junction does not line up with germline, which may come from a read error.

Over several immunoSEQ plates, each subset's genomic DNA was distributed in even portions. The repertoire was sequenced with immunoSEQ multiplex PCR; TCRdb's copy has only in-frame clones and lacks some. The sample lists about 2.4 million clones, around nine tenths occurring once. The sequenced sample was naive CD4+ T cells sorted from blood. Subset in this sample: CD45RA+ positively selected. This TCR was recovered from a man younger than 30 in good health. The V and J genes are TRBV6-6 and TRBJ2-7; 7 nucleotides agree with TRBD2. CDR3 in amino acids: CASSYDHWDYEQYF. CDR3 DNA sequence: TGTGCCAGCAGTTACGATCACTGGGACTACGAACAGTACTTC.